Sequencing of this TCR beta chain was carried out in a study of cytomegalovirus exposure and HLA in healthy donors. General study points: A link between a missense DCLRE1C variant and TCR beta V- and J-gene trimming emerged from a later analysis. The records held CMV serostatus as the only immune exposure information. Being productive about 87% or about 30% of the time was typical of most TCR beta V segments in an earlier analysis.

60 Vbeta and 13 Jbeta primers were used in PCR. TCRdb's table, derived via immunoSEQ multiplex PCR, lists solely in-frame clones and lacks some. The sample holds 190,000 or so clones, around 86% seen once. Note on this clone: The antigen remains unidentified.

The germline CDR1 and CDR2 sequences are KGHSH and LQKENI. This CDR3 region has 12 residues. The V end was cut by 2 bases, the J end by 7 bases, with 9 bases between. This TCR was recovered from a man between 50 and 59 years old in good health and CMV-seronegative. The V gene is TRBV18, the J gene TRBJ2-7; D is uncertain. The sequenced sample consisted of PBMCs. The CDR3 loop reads CASSPVAREQYF. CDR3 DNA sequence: TGTGCCAGCTCACCAGTGGCCCGAGAGCAGTACTTC.